The clone carrying this T cell receptor (beta chain) has ten or more counts. Its matching antigen is unknown. Individual cDNA molecules each carried unique molecular identifiers attached by the library. MiXCR, run by TCRdb on the RACE reads, gives a single entry per CDR3 protein. The sample contains tens of thousands of distinct CDR3 sequences, 12% of which appear only once. CDR3 length: 15 amino acids. Per germline, CDR1 ENHRY and CDR2 SYGVKD. V dropped 7 bases and J dropped 3 bases, with 19 bases sitting between them. The sample comes from a study of human T cells and chemical hapten exposure. Whole-study context: Per-sample TCR yields varied mainly from small pooled library volume differences. Study results and limitations: No change in TCRs above 1 in 1000 frequency was produced by DPC sensitization.

Time point here: pre-sensitization, week 0. Treatment in this sample: therapeutic diphenylcyclopropenone sensitization with weekly scalp DPC. The starting material, unfractionated whole blood, was used for total RNA extraction. The receptor's source is a woman aged 35 to 49 with alopecia areata. Some clones in this sample may be carry-over from other donors' samples. This sequence joins TRBV10-3 and TRBJ2-7, with D possibly TRBD1 on 7 matching bases. The starting material was whole blood, obtained in connection with sensitization to the hapten diphenylcyclopropenone (DPC). CDR3 residues: CAIMGDREVGYEQYF. The CDR3 DNA follows: TGTGCCATCATGGGAGACAGGGAGGTTGGCTACGAGCAGTACTTC.